The entry below gives a single TCR beta chain sequence along with its context. The data are from a study of blood T cell repertoires in COVID-19. Study in general: Donors in the United States, Italy and Spain gave samples during acute or convalescent COVID-19.

Under the authors' procedure: Quantification of nucleated cells was approximated via reference gene primer amplification. TCRdb's table, derived via immunoSEQ multiplex PCR, lists solely in-frame clones and lacks some. The DNA was the basis for D and trimming; V, J and clone size are from that table. The repertoire has around 230,000 clones, 75% to 90% of them found once; the top ten carry 25% to 35%. The CDR3 covers 16 residues. V lost 4 bases, J lost 1 base, and 9 bases stayed unmatched. Germline-derived CDR1 and CDR2 are LGHDT and YNNKEL (reference sequence). V gene TRBV3-1 (or the pseudogene TRBV3-2) combines with J gene TRBJ1-1, with 7 bases identical to TRBD1. Sequenced input: peripheral blood. The origin of this receptor is a man in his forties or fifties with acute or convalescent COVID-19. CDR3 protein: CASSPGTALPNTEAFF. The CDR3 nucleotides read TGTGCCAGCAGCCCCGGGACAGCACTCCCGAACACTGAAGCTTTCTTT.